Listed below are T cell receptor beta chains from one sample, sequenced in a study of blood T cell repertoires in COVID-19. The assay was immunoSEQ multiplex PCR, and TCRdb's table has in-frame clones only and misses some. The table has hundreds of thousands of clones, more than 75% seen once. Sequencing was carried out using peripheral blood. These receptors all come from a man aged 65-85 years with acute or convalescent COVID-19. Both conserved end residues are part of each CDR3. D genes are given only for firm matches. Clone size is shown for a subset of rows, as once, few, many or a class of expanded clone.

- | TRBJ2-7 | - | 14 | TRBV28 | CASSAPTGSYEQYF | TGTGCCAGCAGTGCCCCGACCGGGAGCTACGAGCAGTACTTC
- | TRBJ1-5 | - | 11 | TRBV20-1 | CSARSLGAQHF | TGCAGTGCTAGGAGCTTAGGGGCCCAGCATTTT
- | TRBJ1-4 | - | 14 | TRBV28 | CASTLRSTNEKLFF | TGTGCCAGCACCCTCAGATCTACTAATGAAAAACTGTTTTTT
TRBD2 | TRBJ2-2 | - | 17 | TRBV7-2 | CASSLGLAGVRAGELFF | TGTGCCAGCAGCTTGGGACTAGCGGGGGTCCGGGCCGGGGAGCTGTTTTTT
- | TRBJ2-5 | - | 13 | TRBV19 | CASSASRRETQYF | TGTGCCAGTAGTGCGAGTAGGAGGGAGACCCAGTACTTC
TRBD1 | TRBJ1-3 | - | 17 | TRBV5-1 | CASSFGSGTGSGNTIYF | TGCGCCAGCAGCTTTGGGTCCGGGACAGGGAGCGGAAACACCATATATTTT
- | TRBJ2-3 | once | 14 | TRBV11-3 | CASSFGRGTDTQYF | TGTGCCAGCAGCTTCGGGCGGGGCACAGATACGCAGTATTTT
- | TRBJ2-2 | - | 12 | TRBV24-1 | CATQGDTGELFF | TGTGCCACTCAGGGCGACACCGGGGAGCTGTTTTTT
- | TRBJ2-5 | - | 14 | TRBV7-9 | CASGTTSSRETQYF | TGTGCCAGCGGGACAACAAGCTCCCGCGAGACCCAGTACTTC
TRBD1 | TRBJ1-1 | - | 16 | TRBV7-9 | CASSSTGGTMNTEAFF | TGTGCCAGCAGTTCCACAGGGGGAACTATGAACACTGAAGCTTTCTTT
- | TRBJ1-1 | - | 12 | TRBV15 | CATSRRESEAFF | TGTGCCACCAGCAGGAGGGAGTCTGAAGCTTTCTTT
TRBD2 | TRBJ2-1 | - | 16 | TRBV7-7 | CASSPSTSGGAYEQFF | TGTGCCAGCAGCCCCTCGACTAGCGGGGGGGCTTATGAGCAGTTCTTC
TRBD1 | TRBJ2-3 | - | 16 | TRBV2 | CASSDTSDRDTDTQYF | TGTGCCAGCAGCGACACATCGGACAGGGACACAGATACGCAGTATTTT
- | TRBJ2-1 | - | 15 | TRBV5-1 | CASSFFGSSYNEQFF | TGCGCCAGCAGCTTCTTTGGGAGCTCCTACAATGAGCAGTTCTTC
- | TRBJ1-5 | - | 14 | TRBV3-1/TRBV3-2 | CASSPGSPWQPQHF | TGTGCCAGCAGCCCAGGATCGCCCTGGCAGCCCCAGCATTTT
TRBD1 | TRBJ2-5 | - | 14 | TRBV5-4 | CASSSPTGKETQYF | TGTGCCAGCAGCTCCCCGACAGGGAAAGAGACCCAGTACTTC
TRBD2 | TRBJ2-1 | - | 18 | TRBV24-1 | CATSDVASGTKDYNEQFF | TGTGCCACCAGTGATGTGGCTAGCGGGACTAAAGACTACAATGAGCAGTTCTTC
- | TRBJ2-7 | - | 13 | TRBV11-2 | CASSLAGVGEQYF | TGTGCCAGCAGCTTAGCGGGAGTGGGTGAGCAGTACTTC
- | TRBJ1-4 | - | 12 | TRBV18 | CASSPANEKLFF | TGTGCCAGCTCACCCGCTAATGAAAAACTGTTTTTT